This TCR beta chain is drawn from a study of T cell responses to AZD1222 COVID-19 vaccine. Study-level results: Once two AZD1222 doses were given, Spike-specific TCR breadth and depth went up. The repertoires were collected only after the peak T cell response.

About this clone: Its antigen remains unknown.

Sequenced by immunoSEQ multiplex PCR; TCRdb stores in-frame clones only, minus some. The sample carries 95,000 to 110,000 clones, around 90% recorded once. The V segment lost 2 bases and the J segment 2 bases; nucleotides outside the gene matches: 5. The germline CDR1 and CDR2 sequences are SGHTA and FQGTGA. The CDR3 runs 17 residues. The chain joins TRBV7-3 to TRBJ2-2; the match to TRBD2 covers 10 bases. This clonotype was obtained from an adult in good health. This material consisted of peripheral blood, taken on day 0 of AZD1222 vaccination. The CDR3 sequence: CASSLQASGGNTGELFF. In DNA, the CDR3 is TGTGCCAGCAGCTTACAGGCTAGCGGGGGAAACACCGGGGAGCTGTTTTTT.